This TCR beta chain appears in the sequencing data of a study of T cells expressing NK-cell markers. A word on this clonotype: The antigen is not known.

TCRdb processed the 5' RACE reads again and assigns one entry to each CDR3 protein, with no DNA. This sample's clone table lists 120,000 to 150,000 distinct CDR3 sequences. Study-wide points: HCMV specificity of the expanded NKG2C+ T cell clones stayed unclear. One observes that, in a handful of donors, these clonotypes were also the leading ones within the CD3+CD56-NKG2C+ fraction.

The sample taken for sequencing was blood T cells: a sorted CD56 or NKG2C T cell subset, CD4+ or CD8+ T cells, or bulk PBMC T cells (not recorded which). The receptor's source is a man between 18 and 29 years old in good health.

This CDR3 reads CASSFSLGFYEQFF. The chain couples TRBV12-3 or TRBV12-4 to TRBJ2-1; the TCRdb call, TRBD2, lacks DNA for checking. CDR3 size: 14 residues.